The 14 T cell receptor beta chains below all came from one sample that was sequenced in a study of cytomegalovirus exposure and HLA in healthy donors. The study ran its PCR with 60 Vbeta and 13 Jbeta primers. Some clones are missing from TCRdb's copy, which holds only in-frame ones; the method was immunoSEQ multiplex PCR. The profile shows more than 95,000 clones, 60% to 85% of them singletons. Specimen: PBMCs. The receptors here all came from a man aged 50 to 60 in good health and CMV-seropositive.

There are a few counts of this clone. The chain is built from TRBV7-9 and TRBJ2-7, with 8 bases fitting TRBD2. The germline gives CDR1 SEHNR, CDR2 FQNEAQ (reference sequence). Losses at the gene ends were 5 bases for V and 6 bases for J; bases not matched to a gene: 12. The CDR3 is 15 residues long. The CDR3 is CASSRSGIGPLEQYF. DNA for the CDR3: TGTGCCAGCAGCCGTAGCGGGATAGGCCCCCTCGAGCAGTACTTC.

The CDR3 region has the DNA TGTGCCAGCAGGTCTGGACAGGGAAGGAACACTGAAGCTTTCTTT. This translates into CASRSGQGRNTEAFF. This chain joins TRBV27 and TRBJ1-1, with TRBD1 identical over 8 bases. V was clipped by 6 bases and J by 1 base; unmatched bases: 7. Germline lookup yields CDR1 MNHEY and CDR2 SMNVEV (reference sequence). The CDR3 is 15 residues long.

J is TRBJ2-1 and V is TRBV9, with D uncertain. V was trimmed by 1 base and J by 0 bases, leaving 8 bases between them. The CDR3 extends over 15 amino acids. Germline CDR1 is SGDLS and CDR2 is YYNGEE. In DNA form, the CDR3 reads TGTGCCAGCAGCGTAAACGGTTACTCCTACAATGAGCAGTTCTTC. Translated: CASSVNGYSYNEQFF.

The chain uses TRBV5-1 and TRBJ2-7; 9 bases are a match to TRBD2. The CDR3 length is 15 residues. V gave up 4 bases and J gave up 3 bases; unmatched junction bases: 8. Germline V gene data show CDR1 as SGHRS and CDR2 as YFSETQ. The CDR3 reads CASSQELAGVYEQYF. The CDR3 coding sequence is TGCGCCAGCAGCCAGGAATTAGCGGGAGTCTACGAGCAGTACTTC.

V usage is TRBV5-4 and J usage is TRBJ2-7, with a weak D call TRBD1 (6 bases). V gave up 4 bases and J gave up 1 base, with 18 bases separating them. CDR1 SGHNT and CDR2 YYREEE come from the germline V gene (reference sequence). The CDR3 covers 16 residues. CDR3 region: CASSRRQVQGSYEQYF. Written as DNA, the CDR3 is TGTGCCAGCAGCCGACGACAGGTTCAAGGTTCCTACGAGCAGTACTTC. Together with reference TRBV5-4 and TRBJ2-7, the CDR3 gives the full variable domain: ETGVTQSPTHLIKTRGQQVTLRCSSQSGHNTVSWYQQALGQGPQFIFQYYREEENGRGNFPPRFSGLQFPNYSSELNVNALELDDSALYLCASSRRQVQGSYEQYFGPGTRLTVT.

The chain employs TRBV28 and TRBJ2-1; 13 positions match TRBD2. The CDR3 has 16 residues. Trimming cost V 6 bases and J 9 bases; bases outside gene matches: 11. CDR1 is MDHEN and CDR2 is SYDVKM in the germline V gene. CDR3 sequence reads: CASSRATSGRAIEQFF. CDR3 bases: TGTGCCAGCAGCCGAGCTACTAGCGGGAGGGCCATTGAGCAGTTCTTC.

This rearrangement joins TRBV5-1 to TRBJ2-5; perhaps TRBD1 as D (6 bases). The length of the CDR3 is 15 residues. The V end lost 0 bases, the J end lost 1 base, and 10 bases lay between the germline ends. Germline V gene data show CDR1 as SGHRS and CDR2 as YFSETQ. The CDR3 protein is CASSLVGTTQETQYF. CDR3 bases: TGCGCCAGCAGCTTGGTTGGGACAACCCAAGAGACCCAGTACTTC.

The chain is built from TRBV28 and TRBJ2-2; D not certain. V dropped 8 bases and J dropped 2 bases, with 9 bases sitting between them. The CDR3 spans 13 residues. Germline loops: CDR1 MDHEN, CDR2 SYDVKM. The CDR3: CASFYENTGELFF. The CDR3 nucleotides are TGTGCCAGCTTCTATGAAAACACCGGGGAGCTGTTTTTT.

The V and J genes are TRBV29-1 and TRBJ2-3; the match to TRBD1 covers 10 bases. The V segment lost 7 bases and the J segment 4 bases; nucleotides outside the gene matches: 8. Germline CDR1 reads SQVTM; CDR2 reads ANQGSEA. The CDR3 spans 14 residues. The CDR3 DNA follows: TGCAGCGCCCTCCCCGGGACAGGGGCAGATACGCAGTATTTT. Translating it yields CSALPGTGADTQYF.

The V call is TRBV5-4, the J call TRBJ1-3, with D tentatively TRBD1 (5 bases). CDR3 length: 16 amino acids. With 0 bases removed from V and 1 base from J, the gap between germline ends came to 11 bases. Germline V gives CDR1 SGHNT, CDR2 YYREEE (reference sequence). CDR3 DNA sequence: TGTGCCAGCAGCTTGGGAGGCAGGGATTCTGGAAACACCATATATTTT. It specifies CASSLGGRDSGNTIYF.

This sequence joins TRBV5-5 and TRBJ2-5; 14 bases line up with TRBD2. This CDR3 comprises 15 residues. The germline gives CDR1 SGHKS, CDR2 YYEKEE (reference sequence). Losses at the gene ends were 5 bases for V and 4 bases for J; bases not matched to a gene: 4. The CDR3 DNA sequence: TGTGCCAGCAGTTCGGGACTAGCGGGAGCAGAGACCCAGTACTTC. Translation: CASSSGLAGAETQYF.

The V call is TRBV7-9, the J call TRBJ2-7, with D possibly matching TRBD1 (5 bases). Trimming cost V 1 base and J 5 bases, with 6 bases left between them. The CDR3 extends over 12 amino acids. CDR1 and CDR2 from the germline V gene are SEHNR and FQNEAQ (reference sequence). The DNA of the CDR3 is TGTGCCAGCAGCTTAGTAGGGGACGAGCAGTACTTC. Translating it yields CASSLVGDEQYF. The variable domain in full, completed from reference TRBV7-9 and TRBJ2-7, reads DTGVSQNPRHKITKRGQNVTFRCDPISEHNRLYWYRQTLGQGPEFLTYFQNEAQLEKSRLLSDRFSAERPKGSFSTLEIQRTEQGDSAMYLCASSLVGDEQYFGPGTRLTVT.

The chain recombines TRBV28 with TRBJ2-2; D gene ambiguous. This CDR3 is built from 13 residues. Germline V gene sequence: CDR1 MDHEN, CDR2 SYDVKM. V lost 7 bases to trimming and J lost 4 bases, with 10 bases between them. Written as DNA, the CDR3 is TGTGCCAGCATCGCACAGCTCACCGGGGAGCTGTTTTTT. The encoded protein is CASIAQLTGELFF.

The chain employs TRBV5-6 and TRBJ2-5; a possible D gene is TRBD1 (5 bases). Germline assignment: CDR1 SGHDT and CDR2 YYEEEE. V shed 0 bases and J shed 5 bases, with 8 bases lying between them. CDR3 length: 13 residues. The CDR3 here is CASSLGGGETQYF. The CDR3 region has the DNA TGTGCCAGCAGCTTGGGGGGCGGTGAGACCCAGTACTTC.